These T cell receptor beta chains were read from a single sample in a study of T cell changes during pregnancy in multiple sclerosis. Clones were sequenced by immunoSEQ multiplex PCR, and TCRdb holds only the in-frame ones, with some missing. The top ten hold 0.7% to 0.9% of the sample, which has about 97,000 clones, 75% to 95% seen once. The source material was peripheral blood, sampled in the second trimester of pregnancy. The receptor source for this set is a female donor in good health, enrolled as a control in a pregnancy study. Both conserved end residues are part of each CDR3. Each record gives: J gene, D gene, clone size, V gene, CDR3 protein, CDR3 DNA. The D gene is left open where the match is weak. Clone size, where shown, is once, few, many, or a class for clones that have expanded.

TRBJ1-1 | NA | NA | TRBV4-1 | CASSQQGWDTEAFF | TGCGCCAGCAGCCAACAGGGGTGGGACACTGAAGCTTTCTTT
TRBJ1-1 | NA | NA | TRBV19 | CASSTSGTIYTEAFF | TGTGCCAGTAGTACGTCCGGGACAATTTACACTGAAGCTTTCTTT
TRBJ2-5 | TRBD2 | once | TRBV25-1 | CASSEGRLAGGEETQYF | TGTGCCAGCAGTGAAGGTCGCCTAGCGGGGGGAGAAGAGACCCAGTACTTC
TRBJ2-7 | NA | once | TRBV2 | CASFGGFNYEQYF | TGTGCCAGTTTCGGGGGATTTAACTACGAGCAGTACTTC
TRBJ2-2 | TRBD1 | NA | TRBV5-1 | CASTSQGASGELFF | TGCGCCAGCACCTCACAGGGGGCGTCGGGGGAGCTGTTTTTT
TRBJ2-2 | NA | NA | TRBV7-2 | CASSFAVGSTGELFF | TGTGCCAGCAGCTTCGCGGTAGGAAGCACCGGGGAGCTGTTTTTT
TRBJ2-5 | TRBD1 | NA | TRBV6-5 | CASSYGQGLKTQYF | TGTGCCAGCAGTTACGGACAGGGTTTAAAGACCCAGTACTTC
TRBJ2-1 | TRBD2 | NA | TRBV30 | CAWNAGGPGEQFF | TGTGCCTGGAATGCGGGAGGGCCGGGAGAGCAGTTCTTC
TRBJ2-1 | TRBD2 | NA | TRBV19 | CASSILPSGAYNEQFF | TGTGCCAGTAGTATTCTCCCTAGCGGAGCCTACAATGAGCAGTTCTTC
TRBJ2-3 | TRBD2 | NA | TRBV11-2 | CASSLSGGSFPDTQYF | TGTGCCAGCAGCTTATCTGGCGGGAGCTTTCCAGATACGCAGTATTTT
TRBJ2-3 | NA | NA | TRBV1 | CTSSQDPRTGRDTQYF | TGCACCAGCAGCCAAGATCCCAGGACAGGGAGAGATACGCAGTATTTT
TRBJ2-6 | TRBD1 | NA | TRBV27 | CASSFSLQGSGANVLTF | TGTGCCAGCAGTTTTTCGCTACAGGGGTCTGGGGCCAACGTCCTGACTTTC
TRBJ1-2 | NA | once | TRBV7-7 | CASSADSGHEGYTF | TGTGCCAGCAGCGCGGACTCGGGACACGAAGGCTACACCTTC
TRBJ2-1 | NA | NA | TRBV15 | CATSYSGNEQFF | TGTGCCACCAGCTATAGCGGAAATGAGCAGTTCTTC
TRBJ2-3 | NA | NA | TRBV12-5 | CASGLSVSEGTDTQYF | TGTGCTAGTGGTTTGTCAGTGTCTGAGGGCACAGATACGCAGTATTTT
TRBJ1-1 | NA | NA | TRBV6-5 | CASSYSGGEAFF | TGTGCCAGCAGTTACTCCGGGGGTGAAGCTTTCTTT
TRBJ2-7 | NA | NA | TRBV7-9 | CASSLLTGSSYEQYF | TGTGCCAGCAGCTTACTTACAGGGAGCTCCTACGAGCAGTACTTC
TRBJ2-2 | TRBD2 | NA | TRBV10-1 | CASSESGRESTGELFF | TGCGCCAGCAGTGAGTCCGGGCGGGAGAGCACCGGGGAGCTGTTTTTT
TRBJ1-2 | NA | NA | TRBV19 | CASSILGMNYGYTF | TGTGCCAGTAGTATACTCGGTATGAACTATGGCTACACCTTC
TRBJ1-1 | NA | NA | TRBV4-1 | CASSQDMAVNTEAFF | TGCGCCAGCAGCCAAGATATGGCTGTGAACACTGAAGCTTTCTTT
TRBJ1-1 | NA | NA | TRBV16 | CASSLQANTEAFF | TGTGCCAGCAGCCTGCAGGCGAACACTGAAGCTTTCTTT